Listed below are T cell receptor beta chains from one sample, sequenced in a study of shared clonotypes between healthy human individuals. Profiling relied on immunoSEQ multiplex PCR, and the TCRdb table lists in-frame clones only, not all of them. The table has 2 million to 3 million clones, 80% to 95% seen once. Sequenced: naive CD4+ T cells from PBMCs. These receptors all stem from a man aged 18 to 29 in good health. Some clones in this sample may be carry-over from other donors' samples. Each CDR3 is given with its conserved first and last residue. Fields, in order: J gene, D gene, V gene, CDR3 length, clone size, CDR3 DNA, CDR3 protein. The D gene is left open where the match is weak. Clone size, where shown, is once, few, many, or a class for clones that have expanded.

TRBJ2-2 | - | TRBV5-1 | 17 | - | TGCGCCAGCAGCTACACATTCGGACTACCGAACACCGGGGAGCTGTTTTTT | CASSYTFGLPNTGELFF
TRBJ1-2 | TRBD1 | TRBV7-3 | 13 | - | TGTGCCAGCAGCCCGCAGGGGGACTATGGCTACACCTTC | CASSPQGDYGYTF
TRBJ2-7 | TRBD2 | TRBV7-2 | 17 | - | TGTGCCAGCAGCATACGCGTAACCGGGACTAGCGGTTACGAGCAGTACTTC | CASSIRVTGTSGYEQYF
TRBJ2-7 | TRBD2 | TRBV11-2 | 15 | - | TGTGCCAGCAGCTTGGACACTAGCGGCCCCTACGAGCAGTACTTC | CASSLDTSGPYEQYF
TRBJ1-4 | - | TRBV2 | 15 | - | TGTGCCAGCAGCGAAAGAACCGGTGCGGTTGAAAAACTGTTTTTT | CASSERTGAVEKLFF
TRBJ2-6 | TRBD1 | TRBV7-9 | 13 | - | TGTGCCAGTTCACAGGGGCCCTGGACCGTCCTGACTTTC | CASSQGPWTVLTF
TRBJ2-1 | - | TRBV9 | 12 | - | TGTGCCAGCAGCGTAGGAGTAGCGGAGCAGTTCTTC | CASSVGVAEQFF
TRBJ2-7 | TRBD1 | TRBV28 | 14 | - | TGTGCCAGCAGTTTGCCGGGACAGTCTACGAATCAGTACTTC | CASSLPGQSTNQYF
TRBJ1-2 | - | TRBV7-8 | 14 | - | TGTGCCAGCAGCTCGAGGAAGGGGCCTTATGGCTACACCTTC | CASSSRKGPYGYTF
TRBJ1-4 | TRBD1 | TRBV7-9 | 14 | - | TGTGCCAGCAGCTTACGACAGGGGGGGGAAAAACTGTTTTTT | CASSLRQGGEKLFF
TRBJ1-3 | - | TRBV7-9 | 16 | - | TGTGCCAGCAGCCCGGTACTGGGGGTTGCTGGAAACACCATATATTTT | CASSPVLGVAGNTIYF
TRBJ2-2 | TRBD1 | TRBV7-2 | 16 | - | TGTGCCAGCAGCTTGGGACAGATAGTAAACACCGGGGAGCTGTTTTTT | CASSLGQIVNTGELFF
TRBJ1-3 | - | TRBV28 | 14 | - | TGTGCCGTGCGGGGGGAGTTGTCTGGAAACACCATATATTTT | CAVRGELSGNTIYF
TRBJ2-3 | - | TRBV7-2 | 15 | - | TGTGCCAGCAGATATTCGGGGACGGCCACAGATACGCAGTATTTT | CASRYSGTATDTQYF
TRBJ2-3 | - | TRBV5-4 | 12 | - | TGTGCCAGCAGAACGACAGGAGATACGCAGTATTTT | CASRTTGDTQYF
TRBJ2-7 | TRBD1 | TRBV7-9 | 15 | - | TGTGCCAGCAGCTCGGGACAGCTTAGCTCCTACGAGCAGTACTTC | CASSSGQLSSYEQYF
TRBJ2-3 | - | TRBV9 | 14 | - | TGTGCCAGCAGCGGGCGGAGTCTGGGGGATACGCAGTATTTT | CASSGRSLGDTQYF
TRBJ1-4 | TRBD1 | TRBV5-1 | 15 | - | TGCGCCAGCAGCGGAAGACAGGGGGCTTTTGAAAAACTGTTTTTT | CASSGRQGAFEKLFF
TRBJ1-4 | - | TRBV27 | 14 | - | TGTGCCAGCAGCGCACAACGTGGGAATGAAAAACTGTTTTTT | CASSAQRGNEKLFF
TRBJ1-3 | - | TRBV6-6 | 13 | - | TGTGCCAGCAGTCCAGGGGTAGGAAACACCATATATTTT | CASSPGVGNTIYF
TRBJ2-3 | TRBD2 | TRBV5-1 | 16 | - | TGCGCCAGCAGCCCTAGGACTAGCGGGAGGACAGATACGCAGTATTTT | CASSPRTSGRTDTQYF
TRBJ1-2 | - | TRBV5-4 | 13 | once | TGTGCCAGCAGCCCGAGTGGCAGGGGTGGCTACACCTTC | CASSPSGRGGYTF
TRBJ1-6 | - | TRBV11-2 | 15 | - | TGTGCCAGCAGCTCCCCCCTGAGATATAATTCACCCCTCCACTTT | CASSSPLRYNSPLHF
TRBJ2-5 | - | TRBV6-6 | 13 | once | TGTGCCAGCAGTTATAATAGGAGAGAGACCCAGTACTTC | CASSYNRRETQYF
TRBJ2-1 | TRBD2 | TRBV7-2 | 14 | - | TGTGCCAGCAGACTAGCGGGAAACTACAATGAGCAGTTCTTC | CASRLAGNYNEQFF
TRBJ2-2 | TRBD2 | TRBV28 | 19 | - | TGTGCCAGCAGCCCTACGAACCTAGCGGGAGATGCGAACACCGGGGAGCTGTTTTTT | CASSPTNLAGDANTGELFF
TRBJ1-1 | - | TRBV5-4 | 15 | - | TGTGCCAGCTTCTCGGTTCGGGCAACGAACACTGAAGCTTTCTTT | CASFSVRATNTEAFF
TRBJ2-2 | TRBD2 | TRBV2 | 15 | - | TGTGCCAGCAGGGGACTAGCGGTAAACACCGGGGAGCTGTTTTTT | CASRGLAVNTGELFF
TRBJ1-2 | - | TRBV6-5 | 15 | - | TGTGCCAGCAGTTACGGGACCCCAGCGAACTATGGCTACACCTTC | CASSYGTPANYGYTF
TRBJ2-3 | - | TRBV4-3 | 17 | - | TGCGCCAGCAGCCCCGGGGAGACAGCCCGAAACACAGATACGCAGTATTTT | CASSPGETARNTDTQYF
TRBJ1-1 | - | TRBV11-3 | 14 | - | TGTGCCAGCAGCTCCGGGGTGGGGGACACTGAAGCTTTCTTT | CASSSGVGDTEAFF
TRBJ1-1 | TRBD1 | TRBV5-1 | 14 | - | TGCGCCAGCAGCAGGGACAGTCCCCGTGCCGAAGCTTTCTTT | CASSRDSPRAEAFF
TRBJ1-4 | TRBD1 | TRBV7-9 | 15 | - | TGTGCCAGCAGCCAGTCGGGACAGTACAATGAAAAACTGTTTTTT | CASSQSGQYNEKLFF
TRBJ2-7 | TRBD1 | TRBV6-5 | 16 | - | TGTGCCAGCAGTTACAGCCGGGACAGGGTGGATAACGAGCAGTACTTC | CASSYSRDRVDNEQYF
TRBJ2-3 | - | TRBV5-1 | 15 | few | TGCGCCAGCAGCTGGGGGCCGGCAGGCACAGATACGCAGTATTTT | CASSWGPAGTDTQYF
TRBJ2-1 | - | TRBV5-4 | 14 | - | TGTGCCAGCAGCTTGGACGGCACGTACAATGAGCAGTTCTTC | CASSLDGTYNEQFF
TRBJ1-2 | - | TRBV14 | 14 | - | TGTGCCAGCAGCCAAGATCGAGGGAGGCAAGGCTACACCTTC | CASSQDRGRQGYTF
TRBJ2-2 | TRBD1 | TRBV18 | 14 | - | TGTGCCAGCTCCCCGGGACAGATCATCGGGGAGCTGTTTTTT | CASSPGQIIGELFF
TRBJ1-5 | TRBD1 | TRBV15 | 15 | once | TGTGCCACCAGCAAGGACAGGGGAACAAATCAGCCCCAGCATTTT | CATSKDRGTNQPQHF
TRBJ2-3 | TRBD2 | TRBV30 | 14 | - | TGTGCCTGGAGCCTTCTAGCGGGAACAGATACGCAGTATTTT | CAWSLLAGTDTQYF
TRBJ2-3 | - | TRBV7-2 | 15 | - | TGTGCCAGCAGCTCCCTAGGTCACGGCACAGATACGCAGTATTTT | CASSSLGHGTDTQYF
TRBJ2-3 | - | TRBV5-1 | 15 | - | TGCGCCAGCAGCTTGTTGGCGGGGGCCACAGATACGCAGTATTTT | CASSLLAGATDTQYF
TRBJ1-1 | - | TRBV30 | 14 | few | TGTGCCTGGAGTGTTTTGGGGGGGAACACTGAAGCTTTCTTT | CAWSVLGGNTEAFF
TRBJ2-5 | TRBD1 | TRBV10-3 | 12 | - | TGTGCCATGGGACAGGGGGCACAGACCCAGTACTTC | CAMGQGAQTQYF
TRBJ1-2 | - | TRBV28 | 12 | - | TGTGCCAGCAGTTTACTGGGGCTGGGCTACACCTTC | CASSLLGLGYTF
TRBJ2-1 | - | TRBV5-4 | 16 | - | TGTGCCCAGCAATTCGGTGGCGGGAACTTGGGAAATGAGCAGTTCTTC | CAQQFGGGNLGNEQFF
TRBJ2-3 | - | TRBV27 | 14 | - | TGTGCCAGCAGCCCGAAGCGGGCTACAGATACGCAGTATTTT | CASSPKRATDTQYF
TRBJ2-5 | - | TRBV20-1 | 11 | - | TGCAGTGCTAGAAAGGACTTTACCCAGTACTTC | CSARKDFTQYF
TRBJ2-1 | - | TRBV10-3 | 15 | - | TGTGCCATCAGTGAGGGGGGGAGCTCCTACAATGAGCAGTTCTTC | CAISEGGSSYNEQFF
TRBJ1-1 | - | TRBV2 | 14 | - | TGTGCCAGCAGTCCACAGGGTGGAGAAACTGAAGCTTTCTTT | CASSPQGGETEAFF
TRBJ2-7 | - | TRBV21-1 | 15 | - | TGTGCCAGCAGCAATACCCTAGGAGGGGAAGACGAGCAGTACTTC | CASSNTLGGEDEQYF
TRBJ2-5 | TRBD2 | TRBV25-1 | 17 | - | TGTGCCAGCAGTGATTTCTCGGGGGGACGGTCGATGGAGACCCAGTACTTC | CASSDFSGGRSMETQYF
TRBJ2-3 | - | TRBV27 | 12 | - | TGTGCCAGCAGTGACCGCACAGATACGCAGTATTTT | CASSDRTDTQYF
TRBJ2-7 | - | TRBV11-2 | 16 | - | TGTGCCAGCAGCTTGTCGGGGGGCTTAGCGATCCACGAGCAGTACTTC | CASSLSGGLAIHEQYF
TRBJ2-6 | - | TRBV30 | 18 | - | TGTGCCTTATCAGGGGCATGGGATCCCCTTTCTGGGGCCAACGTCCTGACTTTC | CALSGAWDPLSGANVLTF
TRBJ2-5 | - | TRBV5-1 | 14 | - | TGCGCCAGCAGTCATGACGGGGTACAAGAGACCCAGTACTTC | CASSHDGVQETQYF
TRBJ1-2 | TRBD1 | TRBV5-1 | 14 | - | TGCGCCAGCAGCTTGGGTTGGACAGGGAGCGGCTACACCTTC | CASSLGWTGSGYTF
TRBJ2-7 | TRBD1 | TRBV27 | 14 | - | TGTGCCAGCAGCCGTGACAGGGGGCGCAACGAGCAGTACTTC | CASSRDRGRNEQYF
TRBJ1-4 | - | TRBV5-6 | 16 | - | TGTGCCAGCAGCCTAGGACAGACTACAACTAATGAAAAACTGTTTTTT | CASSLGQTTTNEKLFF
TRBJ2-7 | - | TRBV19 | 14 | - | TGTGCCAGTAGTATCGGAGGCTTTACCTACGAGCAGTACTTC | CASSIGGFTYEQYF